The 4 T cell receptor beta chains below were found in one sample sequenced in a study of blood T cells in healthy people across ages. A second PCR of about 6 to 11 cycles used a sample-barcoded 5' primer and a J-beta primer mix. A single record per CDR3 protein comes from TCRdb applying MiXCR to the 5' RACE reads. The sample holds about 680,000 distinct CDR3 sequences, over 45% seen once. The source material was blood. These receptors all come from a woman aged 55-70 years in good health.

The chain couples TRBV20-1 to TRBJ1-4, with D hard to call. CDR1 DFQATT and CDR2 SNEGSKA come from the germline V gene (reference sequence). This CDR3 comprises 13 residues. In nucleotides, the CDR3 is TGCAGCGCTCACCCATCAACTAATGAAAAACTGTTTTTT. The encoded protein is CSAHPSTNEKLFF.

A word on this clonotype: An end of the junction differs from the germline gene, which may be a read error. This chain uses TRBV4-3 with TRBJ2-2; weak D call: TRBD1 (6 bases). Germline V gene lookup returns CDR1 LGHNA and CDR2 YSLEER. The CDR3 extends over 14 amino acids. The chain's CDR3 is CASSQEGVTGELFF. DNA of the CDR3: TGTGCCAGCAGCCAAGAGGGGGTCACCGGGGAGCTGTTTTTT.

The chain employs TRBV12-3 or TRBV12-4 and TRBJ2-6; no reliable D call. There are 14 residues in the CDR3. Trimming took off 6 bases at V and 4 bases at J, with 10 bases between the two ends. The CDR3 spells CASSFPSGANVLTF. Here the CDR3 DNA reads TGTGCCAGCAGCTTCCCCTCGGGGGCCAACGTCCTGACTTTC.

This clonotype was detected only once. The chain combines TRBV14 with TRBJ2-2; 10 bases map to TRBD2. CDR1 is SGHDN, CDR2 FVKESK, per germline. The length of the CDR3 is 16 residues. V lost 4 bases to trimming and J lost 5 bases; unmatched junction nucleotides: 7. The CDR3 region is CASSPLAGVETGELFF. The CDR3 region has the DNA TGTGCCAGCAGCCCCCTAGCGGGAGTGGAAACCGGGGAGCTGTTTTTT. Combining the CDR3 with reference TRBV14 and TRBJ2-2 gives the whole variable domain EAGVTQFPSHSVIEKGQTVTLRCDPISGHDNLYWYRRVMGKEIKFLLHFVKESKQDESGMPNNRFLAERTGGTYSTLKVQPAELEDSGVYFCASSPLAGVETGELFFGEGSRLTVL.